This TCR beta chain was recorded in a study of cytomegalovirus exposure and HLA in healthy donors. The CDR3 covers 15 residues. CDR1 and CDR2 from the germline V gene are SGHRS and YFSETQ. V lost 0 bases and J lost 6; bases outside the gene matches: 1. About this clone itself: The antigen is unknown.

Study-wide points: Donors belonging to an Asian-associated ancestry cluster reportedly showed fewer N-insertions in productive TCRs than the approximately 670-donor mean, according to what a later analysis found. Later analysis showed most CMV-associated TCR beta chains appearing HLA-restricted. The study found most TCR sequences rare, yet found some public TCRs in many donors.

A multiplex PCR was run with 60 Vbeta primers and 13 Jbeta primers. The method was immunoSEQ multiplex PCR; TCRdb's version includes in-frame clones alone and lacks a portion of them. This table has roughly 130,000 clones, around 80% appearing once. The sequence was collected from a boy under 10 years old in good health and CMV-seronegative. V and J are TRBV5-1 and TRBJ2-2; 11 bases line up with TRBD2. Sequencing was done on a sample of PBMCs. For the CDR3, the DNA is TGCGCCAGCAGCTTGGATAGCGGGAGGGCCGGGGAGCTGTTTTTT. The encoded protein is CASSLDSGRAGELFF.